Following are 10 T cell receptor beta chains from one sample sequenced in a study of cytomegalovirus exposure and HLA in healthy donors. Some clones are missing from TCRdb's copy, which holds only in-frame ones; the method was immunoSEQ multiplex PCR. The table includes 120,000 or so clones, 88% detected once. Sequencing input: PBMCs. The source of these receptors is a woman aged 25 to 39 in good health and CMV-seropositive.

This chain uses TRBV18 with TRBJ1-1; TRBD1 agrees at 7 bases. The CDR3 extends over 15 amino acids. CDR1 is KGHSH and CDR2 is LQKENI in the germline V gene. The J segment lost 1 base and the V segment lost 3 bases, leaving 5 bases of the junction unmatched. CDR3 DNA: TGTGCCAGCTCACCTCCGACAGGGTCGAACACTGAAGCTTTCTTT. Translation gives CASSPPTGSNTEAFF.

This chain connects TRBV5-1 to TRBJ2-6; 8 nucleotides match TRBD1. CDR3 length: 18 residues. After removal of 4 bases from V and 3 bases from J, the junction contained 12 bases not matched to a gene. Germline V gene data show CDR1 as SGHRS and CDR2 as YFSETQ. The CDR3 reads CASSITGTGPGGANVLTF. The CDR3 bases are TGCGCCAGCAGCATCACCGGGACAGGTCCTGGTGGGGCCAACGTCCTGACTTTC.

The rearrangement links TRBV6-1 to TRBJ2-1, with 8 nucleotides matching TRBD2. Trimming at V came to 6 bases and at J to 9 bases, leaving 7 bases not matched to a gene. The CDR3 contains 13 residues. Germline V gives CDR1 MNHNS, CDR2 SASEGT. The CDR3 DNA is TGTGCCAGCAGGGCTAGCGGGTTCGTTGAGCAGTTCTTC. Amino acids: CASRASGFVEQFF.

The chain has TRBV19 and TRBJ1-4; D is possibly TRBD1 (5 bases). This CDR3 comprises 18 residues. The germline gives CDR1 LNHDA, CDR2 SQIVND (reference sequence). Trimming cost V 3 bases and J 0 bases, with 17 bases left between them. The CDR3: CASSMAGGDDATNEKLFF. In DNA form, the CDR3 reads TGTGCCAGTAGTATGGCCGGGGGTGACGATGCAACTAATGAAAAACTGTTTTTT. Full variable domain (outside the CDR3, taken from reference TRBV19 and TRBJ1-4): DGGITQSPKYLFRKEGQNVTLSCEQNLNHDAMYWYRQDPGQGLRLIYYSQIVNDFQKGDIAEGYSVSREKKESFPLTVTSAQKNPTAFYLCASSMAGGDDATNEKLFFGSGTQLSVL.

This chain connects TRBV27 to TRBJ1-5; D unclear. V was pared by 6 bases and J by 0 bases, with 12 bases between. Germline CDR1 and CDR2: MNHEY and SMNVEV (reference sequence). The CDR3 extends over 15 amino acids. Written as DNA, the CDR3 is TGTGCCAGCAGCACAACACCTTATAGCAATCAGCCCCAGCATTTT. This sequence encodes CASSTTPYSNQPQHF.

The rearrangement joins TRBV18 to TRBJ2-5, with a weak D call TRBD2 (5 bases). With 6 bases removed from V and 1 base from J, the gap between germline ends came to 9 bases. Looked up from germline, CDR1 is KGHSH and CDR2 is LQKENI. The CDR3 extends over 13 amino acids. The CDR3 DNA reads TGTGCCAGCTCGGGTGCGGGCCAAGAGACCCAGTACTTC. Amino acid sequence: CASSGAGQETQYF. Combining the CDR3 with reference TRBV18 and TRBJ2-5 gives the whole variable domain NAGVMQNPRHLVRRRGQEARLRCSPMKGHSHVYWYRQLPEEGLKFMVYLQKENIIDESGMPKERFSAEFPKEGPSILRIQQVVRGDSAAYFCASSGAGQETQYFGPGTRLLVL.

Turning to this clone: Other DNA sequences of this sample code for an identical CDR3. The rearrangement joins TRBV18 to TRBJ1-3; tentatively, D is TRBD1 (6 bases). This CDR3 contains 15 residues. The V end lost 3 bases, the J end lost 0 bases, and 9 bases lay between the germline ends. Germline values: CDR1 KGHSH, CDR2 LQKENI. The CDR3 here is CASSPGQISGNTIYF. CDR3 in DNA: TGTGCCAGCTCACCCGGACAGATCTCTGGAAACACCATATATTTT.

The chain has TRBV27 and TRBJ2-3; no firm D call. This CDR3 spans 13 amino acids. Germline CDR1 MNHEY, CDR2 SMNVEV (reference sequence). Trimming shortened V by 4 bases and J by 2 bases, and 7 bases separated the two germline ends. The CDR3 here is CASSSFLTDTQYF. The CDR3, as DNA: TGTGCCAGCAGTTCCTTCCTCACAGATACGCAGTATTTT.

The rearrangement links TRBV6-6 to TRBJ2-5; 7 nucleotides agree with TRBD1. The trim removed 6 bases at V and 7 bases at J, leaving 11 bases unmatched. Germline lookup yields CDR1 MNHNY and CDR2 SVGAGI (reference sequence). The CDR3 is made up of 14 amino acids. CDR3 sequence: CASRPRQGLGTQYF. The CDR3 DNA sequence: TGTGCCAGCAGGCCTCGACAGGGCTTGGGGACCCAGTACTTC.

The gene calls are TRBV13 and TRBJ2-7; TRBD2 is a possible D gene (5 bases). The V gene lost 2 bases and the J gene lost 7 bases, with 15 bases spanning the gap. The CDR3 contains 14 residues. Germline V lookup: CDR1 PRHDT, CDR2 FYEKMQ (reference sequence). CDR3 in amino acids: CASSLKLERREQYF. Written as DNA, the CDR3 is TGTGCCAGCAGCTTAAAACTAGAACGAAGGGAGCAGTACTTC.